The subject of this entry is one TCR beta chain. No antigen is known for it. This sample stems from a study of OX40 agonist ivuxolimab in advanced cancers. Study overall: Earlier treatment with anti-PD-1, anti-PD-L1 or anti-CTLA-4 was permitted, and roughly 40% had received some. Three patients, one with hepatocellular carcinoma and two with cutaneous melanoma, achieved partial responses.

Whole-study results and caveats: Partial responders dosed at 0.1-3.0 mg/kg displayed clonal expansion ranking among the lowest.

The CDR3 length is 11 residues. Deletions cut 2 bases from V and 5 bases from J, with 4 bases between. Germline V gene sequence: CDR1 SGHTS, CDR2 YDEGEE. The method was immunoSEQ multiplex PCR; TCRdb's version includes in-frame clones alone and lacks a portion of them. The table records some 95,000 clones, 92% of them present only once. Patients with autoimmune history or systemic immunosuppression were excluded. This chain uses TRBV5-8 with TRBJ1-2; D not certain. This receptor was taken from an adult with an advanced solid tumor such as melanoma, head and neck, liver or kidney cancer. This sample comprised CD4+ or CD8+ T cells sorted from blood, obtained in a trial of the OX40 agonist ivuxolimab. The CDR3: CASSFRYGYTF. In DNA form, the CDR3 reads TGTGCCAGCAGCTTTAGGTATGGCTACACCTTC.